Listed here are 2 T cell receptor beta chains from one sample, sequenced in a study of blood T cell repertoires in COVID-19. Libraries were prepared by immunoSEQ multiplex PCR; TCRdb keeps only in-frame clonotypes and omits some of them. The table lists more than 95,000 clones, roughly 89% of them singletons. Sequenced material: peripheral blood. The source is a woman of 80 years or more in a cohort sampled during active COVID-19.

The V and J genes are TRBV29-1 and TRBJ1-3, with D unclear. Germline assignment: CDR1 SQVTM and CDR2 ANQGSEA. The V end lost 6 bases, the J end lost 0 bases, and 15 bases lay between the germline ends. This CDR3 contains 15 residues. The CDR3 loop reads CSVAGGEYSGNTIYF. In DNA form, the CDR3 reads TGCAGCGTAGCAGGCGGGGAGTACTCTGGAAACACCATATATTTT.

The CDR3 sequence is CSVEGGAGDTQYF. In nucleotides, the CDR3 is TGCAGCGTTGAGGGGGGGGCTGGGGATACGCAGTATTTT. The V and J genes are TRBV29-1 and TRBJ2-3, with a possible D match to TRBD2 (7 bases). This CDR3 spans 13 amino acids. The V end was cut by 3 bases, the J end by 6 bases, with 13 bases between. Germline CDR1 SQVTM, CDR2 ANQGSEA.